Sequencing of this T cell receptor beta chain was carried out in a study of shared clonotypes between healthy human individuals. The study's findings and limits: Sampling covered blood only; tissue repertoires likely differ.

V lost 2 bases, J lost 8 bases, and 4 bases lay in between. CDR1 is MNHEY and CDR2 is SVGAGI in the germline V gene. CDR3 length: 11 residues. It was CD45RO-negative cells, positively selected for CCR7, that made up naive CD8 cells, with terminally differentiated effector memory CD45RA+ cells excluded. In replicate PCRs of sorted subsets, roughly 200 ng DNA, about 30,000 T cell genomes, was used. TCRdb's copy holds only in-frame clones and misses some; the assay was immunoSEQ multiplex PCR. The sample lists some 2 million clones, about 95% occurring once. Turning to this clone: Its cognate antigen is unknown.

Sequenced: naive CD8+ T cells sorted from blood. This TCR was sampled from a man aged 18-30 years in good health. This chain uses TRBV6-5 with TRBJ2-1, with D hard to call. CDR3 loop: CASSYVHEQFF. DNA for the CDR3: TGTGCCAGCAGTTACGTACATGAGCAGTTCTTC.